This is a list of T cell receptor beta chains from one sample in a study of T cells in localized non-small cell lung cancer. Only in-frame clones appear in the TCRdb table, and some are missing; sequencing was by immunoSEQ multiplex PCR. The sample contains about 43,000 clones, about 91% of which appear only once. The sequenced sample was PBMCs, obtained before any cancer treatment. The receptors originated from a woman aged 35 to 69 with stage II lung adenocarcinoma. CDR3s leave out the opening cysteine and the closing phenylalanine or tryptophan. The order of the fields is D gene, V gene, J gene, CDR3 protein. The D gene is left open where the match is weak.

d_gene: NA
v_gene: TRBV11-3
j_gene: TRBJ2-7
CDR3aa: ASSLGQSYEQY

d_gene: NA
v_gene: TRBV19
j_gene: TRBJ1-1
CDR3aa: ASSKQGMNTEAF

d_gene: NA
v_gene: TRBV27
j_gene: TRBJ2-7
CDR3aa: ASSPYSFPHEQY

d_gene: NA
v_gene: TRBV19
j_gene: TRBJ1-1
CDR3aa: ASGYRETEAF

d_gene: NA
v_gene: TRBV18
j_gene: TRBJ1-5
CDR3aa: ASSPSGEPQH

d_gene: NA
v_gene: TRBV7-2
j_gene: TRBJ2-1
CDR3aa: ASSLMNEQF

d_gene: TRBD1
v_gene: TRBV9
j_gene: TRBJ2-7
CDR3aa: ASSVTGEVDEQY

d_gene: NA
v_gene: TRBV10-3
j_gene: TRBJ1-5
CDR3aa: ASRTALTNQPQH

d_gene: TRBD1
v_gene: TRBV28
j_gene: TRBJ2-1
CDR3aa: ASSLPFTGQGASDEQF

d_gene: TRBD2
v_gene: TRBV27
j_gene: TRBJ2-4
CDR3aa: ASSPIAGHLAKNIQY

d_gene: NA
v_gene: TRBV29-1
j_gene: TRBJ2-2
CDR3aa: SVGPGTGELF

d_gene: NA
v_gene: TRBV29-1
j_gene: TRBJ1-1
CDR3aa: SVNLNTEAF

d_gene: NA
v_gene: TRBV19
j_gene: TRBJ1-4
CDR3aa: ASSTPGNEKLF

d_gene: TRBD1
v_gene: TRBV19
j_gene: TRBJ2-7
CDR3aa: ASSTGGTGGNEQY

d_gene: NA
v_gene: TRBV27
j_gene: TRBJ1-5
CDR3aa: ASSLTGSNQPQH

d_gene: TRBD1
v_gene: TRBV19
j_gene: TRBJ1-1
CDR3aa: ASSLQGRFGEAF

d_gene: NA
v_gene: TRBV28
j_gene: TRBJ2-5
CDR3aa: ASSWGRGGGGETQY

d_gene: NA
v_gene: TRBV11-2
j_gene: TRBJ2-7
CDR3aa: ASSLITGGIGEQY

d_gene: TRBD2
v_gene: TRBV11-3
j_gene: TRBJ2-1
CDR3aa: ASSQLAGGSYNEQF

d_gene: NA
v_gene: TRBV28
j_gene: TRBJ1-5
CDR3aa: ASSSEDLTDQPQH

d_gene: NA
v_gene: TRBV7-6
j_gene: TRBJ1-2
CDR3aa: ASSRKPDQVYGYT

d_gene: NA
v_gene: TRBV11-2
j_gene: TRBJ2-1
CDR3aa: ASSLETYNEQF

d_gene: TRBD2
v_gene: TRBV28
j_gene: TRBJ2-5
CDR3aa: ASSLGLAGSTTQY

d_gene: NA
v_gene: TRBV11-2
j_gene: TRBJ2-5
CDR3aa: ASSSQRETQY

d_gene: NA
v_gene: TRBV6-6
j_gene: TRBJ2-1
CDR3aa: ASSYRQGYNEQF

d_gene: NA
v_gene: TRBV18
j_gene: TRBJ2-7
CDR3aa: ASSPPDQNYEQY

d_gene: TRBD2
v_gene: TRBV4-2
j_gene: TRBJ2-1
CDR3aa: ASSQDRGGTSGSSLEQF

d_gene: TRBD1
v_gene: TRBV23-1
j_gene: TRBJ2-3
CDR3aa: ASSPSARGTDTQY

d_gene: NA
v_gene: TRBV7-7
j_gene: TRBJ1-1
CDR3aa: ASSLAGNTEAF

d_gene: TRBD1
v_gene: TRBV6-1
j_gene: TRBJ2-7
CDR3aa: ASSGQGSSYEQY

d_gene: TRBD1
v_gene: TRBV5-4
j_gene: TRBJ2-3
CDR3aa: ASSSRTGPDTQY

d_gene: NA
v_gene: TRBV11-2
j_gene: TRBJ1-1
CDR3aa: ASSKGNGNTEAF

d_gene: TRBD2
v_gene: TRBV6-5
j_gene: TRBJ2-7
CDR3aa: ASRPSPGGLYEQY

d_gene: NA
v_gene: TRBV27
j_gene: TRBJ1-5
CDR3aa: ASSSAVGVSQPQH

d_gene: TRBD2
v_gene: TRBV6-6
j_gene: TRBJ2-7
CDR3aa: ASSSGGPAYEQY

d_gene: NA
v_gene: TRBV19
j_gene: TRBJ2-3
CDR3aa: ASSIVSFTDTQY

d_gene: NA
v_gene: TRBV7-2
j_gene: TRBJ1-2
CDR3aa: ASSQTGGRGYGYT

d_gene: TRBD1
v_gene: TRBV27
j_gene: TRBJ1-6
CDR3aa: ASSLSARGQYNSPLH

d_gene: NA
v_gene: TRBV7-8
j_gene: TRBJ1-2
CDR3aa: ASSLSRGDGYT

d_gene: NA
v_gene: TRBV5-6
j_gene: TRBJ1-5
CDR3aa: ASSLAQGGQPQH

d_gene: TRBD1
v_gene: TRBV18
j_gene: TRBJ1-2
CDR3aa: ASSPGQNLYGYT

d_gene: NA
v_gene: TRBV5-1
j_gene: TRBJ2-1
CDR3aa: ASSQDLTEQF

d_gene: NA
v_gene: TRBV18
j_gene: TRBJ2-7
CDR3aa: ASSPGSGSDEQY

d_gene: TRBD1
v_gene: TRBV7-2
j_gene: TRBJ1-5
CDR3aa: ASSLKGGGQPQH

d_gene: TRBD2
v_gene: TRBV11-2
j_gene: TRBJ2-2
CDR3aa: ASSIAGGRTGELF